The 14 T cell receptor beta chains presented below share a single source sample, sequenced in a study of CD8 T cells in ankylosing spondylitis (dated by TCRdb to 2016 to 2017). For these TCRs, the target antigens are not known. Results and caveats for the whole study, not just this receptor: Blood from ankylosing spondylitis patients appeared to be characterized by a TCR beta motif composed of 7 to 9 highly homologous amino acid variants.

To prepare the library, 5' RACE was applied. Instrument on record: Illumina HiSeq 2500. TCRdb reworked the public reads: Q25 trimming with fastp, MiXCR clone assembly, productive beta chains retained. Identical CDR3 protein sequences are pooled into one entry, listed with their most common genes and DNA. Present in this sample are about 540,000 distinct CDR3 sequences, about 12% of which were seen just once. The top ten constitute about 6.5% of the sample. Sample: blood, either unsorted or a sorted T cell fraction (not recorded which). The receptors stem from a male donor with ankylosing spondylitis.

The chain uses TRBV24-1 and TRBJ1-2; 8 nucleotides align to TRBD1. The V gene end was trimmed by 0 bases and the J gene end by 8 bases; junction bases not matched to a gene: 10. The germline gives CDR1 KGHDR, CDR2 SFDVKD. The CDR3 spans 16 residues. The CDR3 nucleotides read TGTGCCACCAGTGATTTGAACCCGGGACAGGTTGAAGGCTACACCTTC. Translating gives CATSDLNPGQVEGYTF.

This clonotype was counted a few times. The V gene is TRBV28, the J gene TRBJ2-1, with 8 positions matching TRBD2. The germline CDR1 and CDR2 sequences are MDHEN and SYDVKM. With V trimmed by 0 bases and J by 6 bases, 10 bases remained unmatched. This CDR3 is built from 17 residues. The CDR3 DNA sequence: TGTGCCAGCAGTTTATGGGTCGGGGCTAGCGGGCCCAATGAGCAGTTCTTC. Its translation: CASSLWVGASGPNEQFF.

The rearrangement uses TRBV20-1 and TRBJ2-1, with D possibly matching TRBD1 (8 bases). The CDR3 runs 16 residues. Between the trimmed V and J ends, which lost 3 bases and 0 bases, there was a span of 15 bases. CDR1 DFQATT and CDR2 SNEGSKA come from the germline V gene (reference sequence). CDR3 bases: TGCAGTGCTAGTCACAGGGGGGGGAGCTCCTACAATGAGCAGTTCTTC. This translates into CSASHRGGSSYNEQFF.

This clonotype was observed many times. V gene TRBV5-6 combines with J gene TRBJ2-3; 11 bases align to TRBD2. Looked up from germline, CDR1 is SGHDT and CDR2 is YYEEEE. Germline trimming cut 1 base from V and 6 bases from J; bases unmatched to any gene: 4. The CDR3 runs 15 residues. The CDR3 spells CASSLTSGGRDTQYF. In nucleotides, the CDR3 is TGTGCCAGCAGCTTGACTAGCGGGGGTCGGGATACGCAGTATTTT.

This clonotype was counted between two and nine times. The chain uses TRBV5-1 and TRBJ2-5; TRBD2 agrees at 8 bases. The CDR3 consists of 18 residues. Per the germline V gene, CDR1 is SGHRS and CDR2 is YFSETQ. J gave up 4 bases and V 3 bases, and 17 bases lay outside the gene matches. CDR3 protein: CASSSYSQRESRGETQYF. The CDR3 region has the DNA TGCGCCAGCAGCTCCTACTCCCAGCGGGAGAGTCGTGGAGAGACCCAGTACTTC. Variable domain in full (rest from reference TRBV5-1 and TRBJ2-5): KAGVTQTPRYLIKTRGQQVTLSCSPISGHRSVSWYQQTPGQGLQFLFEYFSETQRNKGNFPGRFSGRQFSNSRSEMNVSTLELGDSALYLCASSSYSQRESRGETQYFGPGTRLLVL.

The chain joins TRBV7-9 to TRBJ2-3; the D is unclear. Looked up from germline, CDR1 is SEHNR and CDR2 is FQNEAQ (reference sequence). The germline V and J ends were trimmed by 1 base and 0 bases, with 11 bases remaining between them. The CDR3 loop spans 16 amino acids. CDR3 in amino acids: CASSLGQTPSTDTQYF. The CDR3 DNA is TGTGCCAGCAGCTTAGGCCAGACCCCTAGCACAGATACGCAGTATTTT.

This clonotype was seen a handful of times. This rearrangement joins TRBV20-1 to TRBJ2-1; 7 bases fit TRBD2. CDR1 is DFQATT and CDR2 is SNEGSKA in the germline V gene (reference sequence). The CDR3 has 17 residues. After removal of 0 bases from V and 0 bases from J, the junction contained 8 bases not matched to a gene. This chain's CDR3 is CSARDVSGVYSYNEQFF. The CDR3 DNA reads as TGCAGTGCTAGAGATGTGAGCGGGGTTTACTCCTACAATGAGCAGTTCTTC.

This clonotype was picked up many times. This chain joins TRBV20-1 and TRBJ1-4; D is undetermined. With 3 bases removed from V and 7 bases from J, the gap between germline ends came to 15 bases. The CDR3 is 14 amino acids. In germline, CDR1 is DFQATT, CDR2 SNEGSKA (reference sequence). CDR3 in amino acids: CSARGGGKGEKLFF. The CDR3 nucleotides read TGCAGTGCTAGGGGAGGAGGGAAGGGTGAAAAACTGTTTTTT.

In this sample, this clonotype turned up many times. The CDR3 DNA follows: TGTGCCAGCACCGCGGGGAGCTCTGGAAACACCATATATTTT. Protein product: CASTAGSSGNTIYF. The chain couples TRBV6-1 to TRBJ1-3, with D unresolved. Germline CDR1 reads MNHNS; CDR2 reads SASEGT. This CDR3 is built from 14 residues. The V end lost 7 bases, the J end lost 0 bases, and 10 bases lay between the germline ends.

The chain has TRBV5-4 and TRBJ2-4, with D perhaps TRBD2 (6 bases). In germline, CDR1 is SGHNT, CDR2 YYREEE (reference sequence). The CDR3 totals 18 residues. V dropped 0 bases and J dropped 1 base, with 17 bases sitting between them. CDR3: CASSLAPVWGEAKNIQYF. In DNA form, the CDR3 reads TGTGCCAGCAGCTTGGCCCCGGTCTGGGGGGAGGCCAAAAACATTCAGTACTTC.

The V and J genes are TRBV5-1 and TRBJ2-3; D is undetermined. Germline-derived CDR1 and CDR2 are SGHRS and YFSETQ. The CDR3 totals 17 residues. V was clipped by 4 bases and J by 2 bases, with 20 bases between them. Here the CDR3 DNA reads TGCGCCAGCAGCCCGTCGGTGGGTTGGGGAATCACAGATACGCAGTATTTT. Encoded protein: CASSPSVGWGITDTQYF.

CDR3 in amino acids: CASSSGSGSGELFF. CDR3 DNA: TGTGCCAGCTCTAGCGGGAGTGGATCCGGGGAGCTGTTTTTT. The rearrangement uses TRBV2 and TRBJ2-2; TRBD2 matches 10 bases. CDR1 is SNHLY and CDR2 is FYNNEI in the germline V gene. CDR3 length equals 14 residues. The V and J ends lost 8 bases and 6 bases, in that order; junction bases with no gene match: 6.

The V and J genes are TRBV12-3 or TRBV12-4 and TRBJ1-4; 8 bases match TRBD1. The ends lost 6 bases at V and 7 bases at J; junction bases unmatched: 7. This CDR3 has 14 residues. CDR3 nucleotides: TGTGCCAGCAGACAACAGGGGGAGCGTGAAAAACTGTTTTTT. Protein: CASRQQGEREKLFF.

This clonotype appeared a few times. The genes are TRBV2 and TRBJ2-1; TRBD1 might be the D (5 bases). V was pared by 4 bases and J by 0 bases, with 16 bases between. The CDR3 covers 17 residues. Germline CDR1 and CDR2: SNHLY and FYNNEI. Here the CDR3 DNA reads TGTGCCAGCAGTGGCTCTTTGGGGCGAAGCTCCTACAATGAGCAGTTCTTC. It translates to CASSGSLGRSSYNEQFF.